This T cell receptor beta chain was sequenced during a study of shared clonotypes between healthy human individuals. Overall study findings and caveats: Naive subsets usually exceeded memory subsets in estimated richness.

Concerning this clone itself: The antigen remains unidentified.

Using immunoSEQ multiplex PCR, the repertoire was profiled, and TCRdb retains in-frame clones only, with some absent. The table includes approximately 1.4 million clones, approximately 98% detected once. J was trimmed by 2 bases and V by 4 bases; bases with no gene match: 6. The CDR3 totals 18 residues. Germline V gives CDR1 MDHEN, CDR2 SYDVKM. The chain joins TRBV28 to TRBJ2-1; TRBD2 matches at 15 bases. Material for sequencing was naive CD4+ T cells sorted from blood. Subset of the sample: CD45RA+ positively selected. This clonotype originated in a man aged 30 to 39 in good health. The CDR3 DNA follows: TGTGCCAGCAGTTCGCCGGGACTAGCGGGAGGCCCCTACAATGAGCAGTTCTTC. As protein: CASSSPGLAGGPYNEQFF.